Reported below is one T cell receptor (beta chain). The antigen is not known. The sample belongs to a study of T-cell memory formation after mild COVID-19. Broader study findings: The study detected some responding clones in pre-infection memory, suggesting cross-reactive memory joined.

TCRdb called the 5' RACE reads again in MiXCR, with one record for every CDR3 protein. The table shows 170,000 or so distinct CDR3 sequences, with about a fifth occurring only once. Germline values: CDR1 MNHEY, CDR2 SVGEGT. The CDR3 runs to 18 residues. V was clipped by 2 bases and J by 5 bases; unmatched bases: 12. The V gene is TRBV6-2 or TRBV6-3, the J gene TRBJ2-1, with TRBD2 matching 10 bases. Sequenced sample: PBMCs or a T cell subset sorted from them (not recorded which). The source is an adult woman who had mild COVID-19 (a few samples of this study predate the infection). Cell type and time point are not known. The DNA for the CDR3 is TGTGCCAGCAGTTACGAAGCCCCTCTAGCGGGAGCGGACAATGAGCAGTTCTTC. Translation gives CASSYEAPLAGADNEQFF.